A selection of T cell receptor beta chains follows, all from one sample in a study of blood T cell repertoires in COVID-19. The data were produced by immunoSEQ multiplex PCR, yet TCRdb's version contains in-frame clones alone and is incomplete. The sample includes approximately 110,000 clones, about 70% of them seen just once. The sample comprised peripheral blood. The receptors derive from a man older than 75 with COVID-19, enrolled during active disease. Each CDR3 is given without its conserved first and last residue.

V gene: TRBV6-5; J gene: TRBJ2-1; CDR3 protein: ASSSQINEQF
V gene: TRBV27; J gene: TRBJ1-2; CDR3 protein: ASSPFGGGASGNYGYT
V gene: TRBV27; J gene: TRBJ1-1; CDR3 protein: ASSLTGWTNTEAF
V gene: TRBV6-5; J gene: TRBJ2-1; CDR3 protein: ASNSGSTYNEQF
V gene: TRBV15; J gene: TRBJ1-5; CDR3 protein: ATSRSHRGVSNQPQH
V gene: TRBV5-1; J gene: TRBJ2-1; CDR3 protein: ASSLSGTSGYNEQF
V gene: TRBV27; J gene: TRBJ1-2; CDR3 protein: ASSLSIGEGPNYGYT
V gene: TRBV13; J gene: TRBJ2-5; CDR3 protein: ASSPTARTRGETQY
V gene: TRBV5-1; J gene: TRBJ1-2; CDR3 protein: ASGTGDYGYT
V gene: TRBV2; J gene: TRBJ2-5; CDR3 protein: ASTGLAGQETQY
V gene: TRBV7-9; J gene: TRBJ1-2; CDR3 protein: ASSLGQGLGGGYT
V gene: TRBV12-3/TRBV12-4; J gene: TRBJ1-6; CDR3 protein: ASSYGRTPLH
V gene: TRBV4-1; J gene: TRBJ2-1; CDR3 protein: ASSLETSSEQF
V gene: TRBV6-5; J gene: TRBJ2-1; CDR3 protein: ASSLAAATYNEQF
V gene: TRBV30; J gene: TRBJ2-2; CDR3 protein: AWSRAGAGELF
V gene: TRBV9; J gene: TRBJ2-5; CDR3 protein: ASSVGPLTGETQY
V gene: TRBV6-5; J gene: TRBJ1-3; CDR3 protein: ASSYSLAGAGNTIY
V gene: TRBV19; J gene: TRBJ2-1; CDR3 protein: ASTPGGGSYNEQF
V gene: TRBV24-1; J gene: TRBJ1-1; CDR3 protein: ATRKTDYTEAF
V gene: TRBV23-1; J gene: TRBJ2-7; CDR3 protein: ASSHVAGGYEQY
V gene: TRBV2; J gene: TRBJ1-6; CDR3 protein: ASSEGRVSSPLH
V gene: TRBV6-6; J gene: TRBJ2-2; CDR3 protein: ASSEAGELF
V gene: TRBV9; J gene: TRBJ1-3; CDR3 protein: ASSSSHRDRAGNTIY
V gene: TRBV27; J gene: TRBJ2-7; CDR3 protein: ASGGTSGRIKQY
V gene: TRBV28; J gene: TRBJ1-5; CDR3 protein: ASSFKRRYNQPQH
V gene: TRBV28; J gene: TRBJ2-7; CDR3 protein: ATKRQEDEQY
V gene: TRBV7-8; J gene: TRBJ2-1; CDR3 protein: ASSSAGGQGNEQF
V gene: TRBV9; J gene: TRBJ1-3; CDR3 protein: ASSVDSSGNTIY
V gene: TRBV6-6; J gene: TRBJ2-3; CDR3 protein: ASSYGQVDTQY
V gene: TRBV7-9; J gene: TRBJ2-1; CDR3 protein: ASSPLQGHEQF
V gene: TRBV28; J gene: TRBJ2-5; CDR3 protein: ASSFILAGGWRETQY
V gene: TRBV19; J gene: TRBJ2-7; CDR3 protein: ATAVGYEQY